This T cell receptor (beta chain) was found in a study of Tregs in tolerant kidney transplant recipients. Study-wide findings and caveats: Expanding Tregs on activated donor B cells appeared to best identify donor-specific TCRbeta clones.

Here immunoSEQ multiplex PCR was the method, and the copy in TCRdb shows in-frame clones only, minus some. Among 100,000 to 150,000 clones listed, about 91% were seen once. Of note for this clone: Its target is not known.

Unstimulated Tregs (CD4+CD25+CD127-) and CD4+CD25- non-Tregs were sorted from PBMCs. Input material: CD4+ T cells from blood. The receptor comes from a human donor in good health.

The CDR3 DNA is TGTGCCAGCAGCTTGGCCGGGACTGAGAACACTGAAGCTTTCTTT. Its protein is CASSLAGTENTEAFF. The rearrangement links TRBV5-4 to TRBJ1-1; maybe TRBD1 (5 bases). The CDR3 has 15 amino acids. CDR1 is SGHNT, CDR2 YYREEE, per germline (reference sequence). Trimming shortened V by 0 bases and J by 1 base, and 10 bases separated the two germline ends.